These T cell receptor beta chains were read from a single sample in a study of T cells in Graves' hyperthyroidism and ophthalmopathy. One entry per CDR3 protein results from TCRdb running MiXCR on the multiplex PCR reads. The sample has some 700,000 distinct CDR3 sequences; around 15% are singletons. Sequenced input: blood. The receptors were sampled from a man in his fifties with Graves' hyperthyroidism. Each CDR3 is given with its conserved first and last residue. The order of the fields is CDR3 DNA, CDR3 protein, V gene, clone size, D gene, J gene. A D gene is named only where the DNA matches it firmly. Expanded clones are given a class, and other clones once, few, many or no size at all.

CDR3nt: TGTGCCAGCTCACCCCTCGGGACTAGCTCCCATGAGCAGTTCTTC
CDR3aa: CASSPLGTSSHEQFF
v_gene: TRBV18
abundance: NA
d_gene: TRBD2
j_gene: TRBJ2-1

CDR3nt: TGTGCCAGCAGTTACCCCCGGTGGCAGGGAGGGACCGGGGAGCTGTTTTTT
CDR3aa: CASSYPRWQGGTGELFF
v_gene: TRBV6-6
abundance: NA
d_gene: TRBD2
j_gene: TRBJ2-2

CDR3nt: TGTGCCAGCAGCCCCCAGGGGACAGACTACGAGCAGTACTTC
CDR3aa: CASSPQGTDYEQYF
v_gene: TRBV7-8
abundance: many
d_gene: TRBD1
j_gene: TRBJ2-7

CDR3nt: TGTGCCAGCCAGGCGGAAAAAACGGGGCATCAGCCCCAGCATTTT
CDR3aa: CASQAEKTGHQPQHF
v_gene: TRBV2
abundance: many
d_gene: NA
j_gene: TRBJ1-5

CDR3nt: TGCGCCAGCAGCAGCAAGACAGGGGGCACTGAAGCTTTCTTT
CDR3aa: CASSSKTGGTEAFF
v_gene: TRBV5-1
abundance: NA
d_gene: TRBD1
j_gene: TRBJ1-1

CDR3nt: TGCGCCAGCAGCCAAGCGGCGGGCCAGTCCGGGGAGCTGTTTTTT
CDR3aa: CASSQAAGQSGELFF
v_gene: TRBV4-3
abundance: few
d_gene: NA
j_gene: TRBJ2-2

CDR3nt: TGCGCCAGCAGCTTGTCGTCTAGCGGGCTCTACGAGCAGTACTTC
CDR3aa: CASSLSSSGLYEQYF
v_gene: TRBV5-1
abundance: NA
d_gene: TRBD2
j_gene: TRBJ2-7

CDR3nt: TGTGCCAGCAGCCCGGAGGGGACGCTCTCCTACAATGAGCAGTTCTTC
CDR3aa: CASSPEGTLSYNEQFF
v_gene: TRBV7-3
abundance: NA
d_gene: NA
j_gene: TRBJ2-1

CDR3nt: TGTGCCAGCAACGGGGCGGGAGGGCCTAATGAGCAGTTCTTC
CDR3aa: CASNGAGGPNEQFF
v_gene: TRBV6-2/TRBV6-3
abundance: NA
d_gene: TRBD2
j_gene: TRBJ2-1

CDR3nt: TGTGCCACCAGCAGAGATCGGCAGAACACCGGGGAGCTGTTTTTT
CDR3aa: CATSRDRQNTGELFF
v_gene: TRBV15
abundance: few
d_gene: NA
j_gene: TRBJ2-2

CDR3nt: TGTGCCAGCAGCATTACCGGGACAGTGGGTTCCGAGACCCAGTACTTC
CDR3aa: CASSITGTVGSETQYF
v_gene: TRBV5-8
abundance: NA
d_gene: TRBD1
j_gene: TRBJ2-5

CDR3nt: TGTGCCATCAGTGAGTCGAGAGGGGCAACTAATGAAAAACTGTTTTTT
CDR3aa: CAISESRGATNEKLFF
v_gene: TRBV10-3
abundance: many
d_gene: NA
j_gene: TRBJ1-4

CDR3nt: TGTGCCAGCAGTGCGGTGAGCTCCTACGAGCAGTACTTC
CDR3aa: CASSAVSSYEQYF
v_gene: TRBV13
abundance: many
d_gene: NA
j_gene: TRBJ2-7

CDR3nt: TGCGCCAGCAGCTTGGGCTACGGGGGGAGTCAGCCCCAGCATTTT
CDR3aa: CASSLGYGGSQPQHF
v_gene: TRBV5-1
abundance: NA
d_gene: NA
j_gene: TRBJ1-5

CDR3nt: TGTGCCAGCAGCCAAGATCCCCGGCAGCCCCAGCATTTT
CDR3aa: CASSQDPRQPQHF
v_gene: TRBV3-1
abundance: many
d_gene: NA
j_gene: TRBJ1-5

CDR3nt: TGTGCCAGCAGCTTCAGTGCAGATACGCAGTATTTT
CDR3aa: CASSFSADTQYF
v_gene: TRBV7-8
abundance: many
d_gene: NA
j_gene: TRBJ2-3

CDR3nt: TGTGCCAGCAGAGAGACCGTCCCCCTTAGCGAGCAGTACTTC
CDR3aa: CASRETVPLSEQYF
v_gene: TRBV28
abundance: many
d_gene: NA
j_gene: TRBJ2-7

CDR3nt: TGTGCCAGCAGTTGGGGACTAGCCTACGAGCAGTACTTC
CDR3aa: CASSWGLAYEQYF
v_gene: TRBV27
abundance: many
d_gene: TRBD2
j_gene: TRBJ2-7

CDR3nt: TGTGCCAGCAGTGACCCGACTAGCGGAAACACAGATACGCAGTATTTT
CDR3aa: CASSDPTSGNTDTQYF
v_gene: TRBV2
abundance: few
d_gene: TRBD2
j_gene: TRBJ2-3

CDR3nt: TGTGCCAGCAGCCCCATGGGGTGGGGGAGGTCCGCTGAAGCTTTCTTT
CDR3aa: CASSPMGWGRSAEAFF
v_gene: TRBV3-1
abundance: NA
d_gene: NA
j_gene: TRBJ1-1

CDR3nt: TGTGCCAGCAGTGGGACTAGCGGGAGGGTCTACGAGCAGTACTTC
CDR3aa: CASSGTSGRVYEQYF
v_gene: TRBV6-1
abundance: NA
d_gene: TRBD2
j_gene: TRBJ2-7

CDR3nt: TGTGCCAGTATGGGGGTTGTCGGGTCACCCCTCCACTTT
CDR3aa: CASMGVVGSPLHF
v_gene: TRBV19
abundance: few
d_gene: NA
j_gene: TRBJ1-6

CDR3nt: TGTGCCAGCAGCTTTTTATCAGGCATTTACTATGGCTACACCTTC
CDR3aa: CASSFLSGIYYGYTF
v_gene: TRBV7-2
abundance: NA
d_gene: NA
j_gene: TRBJ1-2

CDR3nt: TGCAGTGCTTTCGACACGGGAGGGCGTAATGAGCAGTTCTTC
CDR3aa: CSAFDTGGRNEQFF
v_gene: TRBV20-1
abundance: many
d_gene: TRBD2
j_gene: TRBJ2-1

CDR3nt: TGTGCCAGCAAACTTATAGCGGGAGCGGCAGATACGCAGTATTTT
CDR3aa: CASKLIAGAADTQYF
v_gene: TRBV6-2/TRBV6-3
abundance: many
d_gene: TRBD2
j_gene: TRBJ2-3

CDR3nt: TGTGCCAGCGGATCACAGGGGGCGAACACTGAAGCTTTCTTT
CDR3aa: CASGSQGANTEAFF
v_gene: TRBV6-2/TRBV6-3
abundance: many
d_gene: TRBD1
j_gene: TRBJ1-1

CDR3nt: TGCGCCAGCAGTTCCACTAGCGGGAGGCGCAATGAGCAGTTCTTC
CDR3aa: CASSSTSGRRNEQFF
v_gene: TRBV10-1
abundance: NA
d_gene: TRBD2
j_gene: TRBJ2-1

CDR3nt: TGTGCCAGCAGCTTAGACGCTACGACAGGGATGAACACTGAAGCTTTCTTT
CDR3aa: CASSLDATTGMNTEAFF
v_gene: TRBV7-2
abundance: NA
d_gene: TRBD1
j_gene: TRBJ1-1

CDR3nt: TGTGCCAGCACCCGAGCGGGAGGGCCCTCCGGGGAGCTGTTTTTT
CDR3aa: CASTRAGGPSGELFF
v_gene: TRBV12-3/TRBV12-4
abundance: many
d_gene: TRBD2
j_gene: TRBJ2-2

CDR3nt: TGTGCCAGCAGTCCCCGGGGGAACACTGAAGCTTTCTTT
CDR3aa: CASSPRGNTEAFF
v_gene: TRBV18
abundance: many
d_gene: NA
j_gene: TRBJ1-1

CDR3nt: TGTGCCACCAGTGATTTAGGACAGGGGGCCTCCTACAATGAGCAGTTCTTC
CDR3aa: CATSDLGQGASYNEQFF
v_gene: TRBV24-1
abundance: few
d_gene: TRBD1
j_gene: TRBJ2-1

CDR3nt: TGTGCCAGCAGTTACTACTTTTGGTTGGACAGCGGAGATTACGAGCAGTACTTC
CDR3aa: CASSYYFWLDSGDYEQYF
v_gene: TRBV6-2/TRBV6-3
abundance: few
d_gene: NA
j_gene: TRBJ2-7

CDR3nt: TGTGCCAGCAGCTCCAATCTAGCGGAAGAACAGTTCTTC
CDR3aa: CASSSNLAEEQFF
v_gene: TRBV7-3
abundance: NA
d_gene: TRBD2
j_gene: TRBJ2-1

CDR3nt: TGTGCCAGTAGTATAGCAGGGGAGACCCAGTACTTC
CDR3aa: CASSIAGETQYF
v_gene: TRBV19
abundance: NA
d_gene: NA
j_gene: TRBJ2-5

CDR3nt: TGTGCCAGCACCCTTGTCTCGGGACCCAGGAGCACCATATATTTT
CDR3aa: CASTLVSGPRSTIYF
v_gene: TRBV7-9
abundance: NA
d_gene: NA
j_gene: TRBJ1-3

CDR3nt: TGCGCCAGCAGTGAGGGAAGAGGGGGAGGCTATGAGCAGTTCTTC
CDR3aa: CASSEGRGGGYEQFF
v_gene: TRBV10-1
abundance: NA
d_gene: NA
j_gene: TRBJ2-1

CDR3nt: TGTGCCAGCAGCGGCCAACAGGGGACAAGGGGCGATGAGCAGTTCTTC
CDR3aa: CASSGQQGTRGDEQFF
v_gene: TRBV5-5
abundance: NA
d_gene: TRBD1
j_gene: TRBJ2-1

CDR3nt: TGCAGCCAGACTAGGTCTTTTACGGAGACCCAGTACTTC
CDR3aa: CSQTRSFTETQYF
v_gene: TRBV29-1
abundance: few
d_gene: NA
j_gene: TRBJ2-5

CDR3nt: TGTGCCAGCAGCGGCCGTTTGGGACTACAGACCGGGGAGCTGTTTTTT
CDR3aa: CASSGRLGLQTGELFF
v_gene: TRBV7-9
abundance: many
d_gene: TRBD2
j_gene: TRBJ2-2

CDR3nt: TGTGCCAGTCAGGACAGGGTTTATACCGGGGAGCTGTTTTTT
CDR3aa: CASQDRVYTGELFF
v_gene: TRBV7-6
abundance: few
d_gene: TRBD1
j_gene: TRBJ2-2

CDR3nt: TGTGCCAGCAGTTACGTACTAGCCAATGAGCAGTTCTTC
CDR3aa: CASSYVLANEQFF
v_gene: TRBV6-6
abundance: many
d_gene: NA
j_gene: TRBJ2-1

CDR3nt: TGCGCCAGCAGCCAAGCTGAGACTAGCGGTTACGAGCAGTACTTC
CDR3aa: CASSQAETSGYEQYF
v_gene: TRBV4-1
abundance: NA
d_gene: TRBD2
j_gene: TRBJ2-7

CDR3nt: TGCAGCGTTGAAGGCAGATTAGTACTCAAGACTCCTCAAGAGACCCAGTACTTC
CDR3aa: CSVEGRLVLKTPQETQYF
v_gene: TRBV29-1
abundance: many
d_gene: NA
j_gene: TRBJ2-5

CDR3nt: TGTGCCAGCAGCTTCACTAGCGGAGACACCGGGGAGCTGTTTTTT
CDR3aa: CASSFTSGDTGELFF
v_gene: TRBV7-2
abundance: few
d_gene: TRBD2
j_gene: TRBJ2-2

CDR3nt: TGCGCCAGCAGTGACCCCGGGACAGGGTACTCCGAGCAGTACTTC
CDR3aa: CASSDPGTGYSEQYF
v_gene: TRBV10-1
abundance: many
d_gene: TRBD1
j_gene: TRBJ2-7

CDR3nt: TGTGCCAGCAGCCAAGTCCTTTCCAGGGATGGCTACACCTTC
CDR3aa: CASSQVLSRDGYTF
v_gene: TRBV14
abundance: NA
d_gene: NA
j_gene: TRBJ1-2

CDR3nt: TGTGCCAGTAACCTCGGACGGACGGCAATGAGGGATGAAAAACTGTTTTTT
CDR3aa: CASNLGRTAMRDEKLFF
v_gene: TRBV19
abundance: many
d_gene: NA
j_gene: TRBJ1-4

CDR3nt: TGTGCCACCTGGGCCGGGGACTTTTACAATGAGCAGTTCTTC
CDR3aa: CATWAGDFYNEQFF
v_gene: TRBV10-3
abundance: many
d_gene: NA
j_gene: TRBJ2-1

CDR3nt: TGCGCCAGCAGCTCCTGGACAGGGGTTTCAGATACGCAGTATTTT
CDR3aa: CASSSWTGVSDTQYF
v_gene: TRBV5-1
abundance: few
d_gene: TRBD1
j_gene: TRBJ2-3

CDR3nt: TGTGCCAGCAGTTTGAGCGGGAGCGGAGGCTACAATGAGCAGTTCTTC
CDR3aa: CASSLSGSGGYNEQFF
v_gene: TRBV12-3/TRBV12-4
abundance: many
d_gene: TRBD2
j_gene: TRBJ2-1